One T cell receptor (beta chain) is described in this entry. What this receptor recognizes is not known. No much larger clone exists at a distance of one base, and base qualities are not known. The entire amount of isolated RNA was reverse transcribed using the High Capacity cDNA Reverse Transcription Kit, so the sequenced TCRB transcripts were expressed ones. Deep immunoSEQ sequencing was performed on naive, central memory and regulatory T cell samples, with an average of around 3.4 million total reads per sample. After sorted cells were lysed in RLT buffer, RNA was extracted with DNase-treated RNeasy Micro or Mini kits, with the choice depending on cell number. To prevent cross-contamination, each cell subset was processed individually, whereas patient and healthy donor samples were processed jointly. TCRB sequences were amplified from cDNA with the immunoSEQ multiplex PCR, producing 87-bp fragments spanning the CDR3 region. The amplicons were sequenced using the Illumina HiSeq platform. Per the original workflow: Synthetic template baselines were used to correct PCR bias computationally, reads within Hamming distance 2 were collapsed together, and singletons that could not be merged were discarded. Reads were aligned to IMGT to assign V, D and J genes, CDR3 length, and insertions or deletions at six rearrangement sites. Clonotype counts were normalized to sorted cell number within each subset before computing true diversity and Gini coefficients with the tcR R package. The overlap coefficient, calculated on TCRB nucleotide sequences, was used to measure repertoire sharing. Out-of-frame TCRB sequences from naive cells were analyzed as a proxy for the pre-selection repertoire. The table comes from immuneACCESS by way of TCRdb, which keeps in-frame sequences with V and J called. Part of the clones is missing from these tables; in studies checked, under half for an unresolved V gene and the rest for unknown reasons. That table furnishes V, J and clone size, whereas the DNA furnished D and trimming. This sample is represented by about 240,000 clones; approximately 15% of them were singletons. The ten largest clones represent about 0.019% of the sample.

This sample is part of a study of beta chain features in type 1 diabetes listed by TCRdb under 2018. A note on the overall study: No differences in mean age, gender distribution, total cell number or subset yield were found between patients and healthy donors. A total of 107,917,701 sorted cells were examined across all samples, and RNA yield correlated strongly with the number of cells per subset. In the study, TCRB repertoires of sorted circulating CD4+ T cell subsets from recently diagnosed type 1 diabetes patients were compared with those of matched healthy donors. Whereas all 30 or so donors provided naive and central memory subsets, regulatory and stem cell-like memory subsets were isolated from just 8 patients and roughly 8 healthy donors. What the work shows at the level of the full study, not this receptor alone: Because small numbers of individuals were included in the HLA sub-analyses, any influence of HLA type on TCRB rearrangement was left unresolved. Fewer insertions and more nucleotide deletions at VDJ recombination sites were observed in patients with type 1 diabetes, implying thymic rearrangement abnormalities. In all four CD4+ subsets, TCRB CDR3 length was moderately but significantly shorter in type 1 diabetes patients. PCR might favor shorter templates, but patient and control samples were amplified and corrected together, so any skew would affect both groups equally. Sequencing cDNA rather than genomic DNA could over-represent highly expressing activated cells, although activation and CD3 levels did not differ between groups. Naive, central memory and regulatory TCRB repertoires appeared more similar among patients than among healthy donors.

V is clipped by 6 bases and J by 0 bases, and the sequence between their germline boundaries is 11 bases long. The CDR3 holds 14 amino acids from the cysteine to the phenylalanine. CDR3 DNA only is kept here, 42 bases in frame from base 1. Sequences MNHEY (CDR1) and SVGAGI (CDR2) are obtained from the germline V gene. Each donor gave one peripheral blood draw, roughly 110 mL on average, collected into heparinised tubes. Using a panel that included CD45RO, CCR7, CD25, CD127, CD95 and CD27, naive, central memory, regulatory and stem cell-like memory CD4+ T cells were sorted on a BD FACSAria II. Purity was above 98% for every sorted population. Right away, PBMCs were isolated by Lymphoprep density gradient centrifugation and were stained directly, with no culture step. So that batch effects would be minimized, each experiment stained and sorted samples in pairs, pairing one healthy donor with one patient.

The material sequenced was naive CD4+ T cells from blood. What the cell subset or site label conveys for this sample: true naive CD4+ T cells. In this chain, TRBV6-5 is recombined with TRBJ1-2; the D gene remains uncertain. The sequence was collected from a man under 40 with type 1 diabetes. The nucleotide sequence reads TGTGCCAGCAGCTCCCCCGGGACTAACTATGGCTACACCTTC. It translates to CASSSPGTNYGYTF.